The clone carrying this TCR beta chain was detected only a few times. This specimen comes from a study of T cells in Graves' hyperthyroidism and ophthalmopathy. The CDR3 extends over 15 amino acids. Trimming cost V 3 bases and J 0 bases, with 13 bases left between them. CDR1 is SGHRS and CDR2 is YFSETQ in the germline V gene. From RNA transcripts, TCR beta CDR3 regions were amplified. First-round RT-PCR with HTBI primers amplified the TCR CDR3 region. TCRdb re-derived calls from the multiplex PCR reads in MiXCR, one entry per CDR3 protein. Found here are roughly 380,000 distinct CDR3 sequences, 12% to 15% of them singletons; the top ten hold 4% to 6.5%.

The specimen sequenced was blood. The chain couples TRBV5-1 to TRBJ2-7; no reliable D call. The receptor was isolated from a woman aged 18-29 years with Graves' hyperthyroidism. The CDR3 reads CASSSDDPSSYEQYF. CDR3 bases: TGCGCCAGCAGCTCTGACGACCCTAGCTCCTACGAGCAGTACTTC.